One sample yielded the 29 T cell receptor beta chains listed below, sequenced in a study of persistence of HIV-infected CD4 T cells. The stimulus was an HIV-1 Gag 15-mer peptide pool, 0.85 to 1 ug/peptide/mL. CD4+ T cells upregulating both CD40 ligand and CD69 were sorted as responding cells. These receptors have no known antigen. This was the immunoSEQ version 4 assay in survey mode. TCRdb keeps only in-frame clones here, not all; method: immunoSEQ multiplex PCR. The table records 19,000 or so clones, approximately 65% of them present only once. This specimen consisted of CD4+ T cells sorted from PBMCs after roughly 20-hour stimulation, obtained from a patient who received antiretroviral therapy. These receptors were obtained from an adult woman with HIV who was CMV-seropositive.

This clone was observed a handful of times. This specimen includes other DNA sequences encoding the same CDR3. The V call is TRBV5-1, the J call TRBJ1-1, with D possibly being TRBD1 (5 bases). With 0 bases removed from V and 4 bases from J, the gap between germline ends came to 10 bases. The CDR3 has 14 residues. Germline V lookup: CDR1 SGHRS, CDR2 YFSETQ. CDR3 DNA sequence: TGCGCCAGCAGCTTGGAAAGGGGCGGCACTGAAGCTTTCTTT. Its protein product is CASSLERGGTEAFF.

The rearrangement joins TRBV18 to TRBJ1-1; tentatively, D is TRBD1 (5 bases). The ends were cut back, 6 bases at V and 4 bases at J, with 15 bases in the middle. The CDR3 runs to 14 residues. Per germline, CDR1 KGHSH and CDR2 LQKENI. In nucleotides, the CDR3 is TGTGCCAGCTCTGGCATCGGTCAGGGCACTGAAGCTTTCTTT. Amino acid sequence: CASSGIGQGTEAFF.

The chain carries TRBV19 and TRBJ1-6; D perhaps matches TRBD1 (6 bases). Deletions cut 6 bases from V and 10 bases from J, with 19 bases between. The CDR3 runs 15 residues. The germline CDR1 and CDR2 sequences are LNHDA and SQIVND (reference sequence). CDR3 coding DNA: TGTGCCAGTAGGACCTCTCGGGGGCGACAATCACCCCTCCACTTT. Residues: CASRTSRGRQSPLHF.

The chain couples TRBV2 to TRBJ1-2, with TRBD1 matching 7 bases. Germline V gene lookup returns CDR1 SNHLY and CDR2 FYNNEI. The V gene end was trimmed by 7 bases and the J gene end by 8 bases; junction bases not matched to a gene: 10. CDR3 length: 13 amino acids. As DNA, the CDR3 is TGTGCCAGCATCGAGGAGGGGGCAGGCGGCTACACCTTC. Protein product: CASIEEGAGGYTF. Using reference TRBV2 and TRBJ1-2 for the parts outside the CDR3, the full variable domain is EPEVTQTPSHQVTQMGQEVILRCVPISNHLYFYWYRQILGQKVEFLVSFYNNEISEKSEIFDDQFSVERPDGSNFTLKIRSTKLEDSAMYFCASIEEGAGGYTFGSGTRLTVV.

J is TRBJ2-3 and V is TRBV5-1; a possible D gene is TRBD1 (6 bases). Trimming left V 0 bases short and J 0 bases short, with 17 bases between. Per germline, CDR1 SGHRS and CDR2 YFSETQ. The CDR3 length is 18 residues. The CDR3 DNA sequence: TGCGCCAGCAGCTTGGAGGGCCGCAGGGGAAGGAGCACAGATACGCAGTATTTT. The encoded protein is CASSLEGRRGRSTDTQYF.

The chain recombines TRBV5-1 with TRBJ1-1; D is uncertain. The CDR3 consists of 13 residues. The ends were cut back, 7 bases at V and 2 bases at J, with 12 bases in the middle. Germline V gene lookup returns CDR1 SGHRS and CDR2 YFSETQ. This chain's CDR3 is CASRDGSNTEAFF. In DNA form, the CDR3 reads TGCGCCAGCCGAGACGGATCCAACACTGAAGCTTTCTTT.

In its sample, this clone was seen a few times. CDR3 amino acids: CASSKQGWETQYF. The DNA for the CDR3 is TGCGCCAGCAGCAAACAGGGGTGGGAGACCCAGTACTTC. V is TRBV10-1 and J is TRBJ2-5; 7 bases agree with TRBD1. CDR1 is WNHNN and CDR2 is SYGVQD in the germline V gene (reference sequence). CDR3 size: 13 residues. After removal of 6 bases from V and 5 bases from J, the junction contained 6 bases not matched to a gene.

V gene TRBV3-1 (or the pseudogene TRBV3-2) combines with J gene TRBJ2-5; no clear D gene. V dropped 1 base and J dropped 2 bases, with 8 bases sitting between them. The CDR3 extends over 14 amino acids. CDR1 LGHDT and CDR2 YNNKEL come from the germline V gene (reference sequence). The CDR3 sequence: CASSQVHGQETQYF. CDR3 in DNA: TGTGCCAGCAGCCAAGTTCACGGACAAGAGACCCAGTACTTC.

This clone was counted between two and nine times. The chain has TRBV12-3 or TRBV12-4 and TRBJ2-1; D gene uncertain. The CDR3 covers 13 residues. Trimming cost V 1 base and J 6 bases, with 7 bases left between them. Here the CDR3 DNA reads TGTGCCAGCAGTTTAGACAGATCCAATGAGCAGTTCTTC. Translation: CASSLDRSNEQFF.

About this clone itself: Other DNA sequences in the sample encode the same CDR3. The chain combines TRBV29-1 with TRBJ2-3; D is unclear. Germline lookup yields CDR1 SQVTM and CDR2 ANQGSEA. The CDR3 loop spans 13 amino acids. V shed 4 bases and J shed 1 base, with 9 bases lying between them. CDR3 DNA: TGCAGCGTTGCGCCGGGCGGCACAGATACGCAGTATTTT. Amino acid sequence: CSVAPGGTDTQYF.

This rearrangement joins TRBV9 to TRBJ1-1; D is unresolved. The germline V gene has CDR1 SGDLS and CDR2 YYNGEE. There are 12 residues in the CDR3. V lost 0 bases to trimming and J lost 4 bases, with 4 bases between them. CDR3 in DNA: TGTGCCAGCAGCGTAGTAGGCACTGAAGCTTTCTTT. Amino acid sequence: CASSVVGTEAFF.

As to this clone: Other DNA sequences in the sample encode the same CDR3. The chain couples TRBV14 to TRBJ1-1, with D tentatively TRBD1 (6 bases). Trimming shortened V by 2 bases and J by 0 bases, and 10 bases separated the two germline ends. From germline, CDR1 is SGHDN and CDR2 FVKESK. The CDR3 spans 15 residues. The CDR3 sequence is CASSQTQGMNTEAFF. The CDR3 DNA is TGTGCCAGCAGCCAAACACAGGGTATGAACACTGAAGCTTTCTTT.

The table lists this clone with a count of one. The V gene is TRBV12-5, the J gene TRBJ2-1; 10 bases align to TRBD1. Germline loops: CDR1 LGHNT, CDR2 FRNRAP. Trimming took 2 bases from V and 2 from J; bases not matched to a gene: 3. The CDR3 sequence is 16 residues long. CDR3 nucleotides: TGTGCTAGTGGTTTGAGGGACAGGGGCACCTACAATGAGCAGTTCTTC. This codes for CASGLRDRGTYNEQFF.

V usage is TRBV27 and J usage is TRBJ2-7; D possibly corresponds to TRBD2 (7 bases). Germline values: CDR1 MNHEY, CDR2 SMNVEV (reference sequence). With 2 bases removed from V and 3 bases from J, the gap between germline ends came to 23 bases. CDR3 length: 18 amino acids. The CDR3 is CASSLPTSTRGGGYEQYF. The CDR3 DNA sequence: TGTGCCAGCAGTTTACCGACGTCAACGAGGGGAGGGGGCTACGAGCAGTACTTC.

The rearrangement joins TRBV20-1 to TRBJ1-3; no clear D gene. The CDR3 runs to 11 residues. Germline V lookup: CDR1 DFQATT, CDR2 SNEGSKA (reference sequence). V lost 3 bases, J lost 6 bases, and 6 bases lay in between. This chain's CDR3 is CSASVINTIYF. The DNA of the CDR3 is TGCAGTGCTAGTGTTATAAACACCATATATTTT.

The chain carries TRBV5-1 and TRBJ1-6; 8 bases line up with TRBD1. Germline V gene lookup returns CDR1 SGHRS and CDR2 YFSETQ. V shed 1 base and J 10 bases; nucleotides not matched to a gene: 10. This CDR3 has 16 amino acids. This chain's CDR3 is CASSLLGTGGGSPLHF. CDR3 DNA: TGCGCCAGCAGCTTGTTGGGTACAGGGGGGGGCTCACCCCTCCACTTT. Complete variable domain (other parts from reference TRBV5-1 and TRBJ1-6): KAGVTQTPRYLIKTRGQQVTLSCSPISGHRSVSWYQQTPGQGLQFLFEYFSETQRNKGNFPGRFSGRQFSNSRSEMNVSTLELGDSALYLCASSLLGTGGGSPLHFGNGTRLTVT.

V gene TRBV27 combines with J gene TRBJ2-3; D may be TRBD1 (6 bases). Per germline, CDR1 MNHEY and CDR2 SMNVEV (reference sequence). V was cut by 6 bases and J by 3 bases, with 10 bases left in between. This CDR3 region has 13 residues. CDR3 amino acids: CASRHQGTDTQYF. CDR3 DNA: TGTGCCAGCAGGCACCAGGGGACAGATACGCAGTATTTT.

V and J are TRBV6-1 and TRBJ1-4, with unresolved D. V dropped 7 bases and J dropped 2 bases, with 8 bases sitting between them. The CDR3 totals 13 residues. Germline V CDR1 and CDR2: MNHNS, SASEGT. CDR3 protein: CASTGRTNEKLFF. As DNA, the CDR3 is TGTGCCAGCACTGGACGGACTAATGAAAAACTGTTTTTT.

The rearrangement uses TRBV19 and TRBJ2-1; 11 nucleotides match TRBD2. CDR1 LNHDA and CDR2 SQIVND come from the germline V gene (reference sequence). This CDR3 is built from 15 residues. The V and J ends lost 4 bases and 6 bases, in that order; junction bases with no gene match: 5. CDR3 in amino acids: CASSTSGGPLNEQFF. The CDR3, as DNA: TGTGCCAGTAGTACTAGCGGGGGGCCTCTCAATGAGCAGTTCTTC.

The V call is TRBV5-1, the J call TRBJ2-7; D ambiguous. CDR3 size: 14 residues. Trimming pared 6 bases from V and 0 bases from J, leaving 13 bases between. Germline CDR1 is SGHRS and CDR2 is YFSETQ. The CDR3: CASTPLGHSYEQYF. Written as DNA, the CDR3 is TGCGCCAGCACCCCGTTAGGCCACTCCTACGAGCAGTACTTC.

The J gene is TRBJ1-3, the V gene TRBV7-6; 7 bases line up with TRBD1. V gave up 5 bases and J gave up 3 bases; unmatched junction bases: 4. Germline assignment: CDR1 SGHVS and CDR2 FNYEAQ. The CDR3 covers 14 residues. The CDR3 loop reads CASSKGQLGNTIYF. The CDR3 bases are TGTGCCAGCAGCAAGGGACAGCTTGGAAACACCATATATTTT.

V and J are TRBV6-5 and TRBJ1-2; D uncertain. Germline CDR1 is MNHEY and CDR2 is SVGAGI. V was shortened by 2 bases and J by 9 bases, with 16 bases between the two germline ends. There are 14 residues in the CDR3. CDR3 DNA: TGTGCCAGCAGTTACAATGGACCGCAGAGTAGCTACACCTTC. This encodes CASSYNGPQSSYTF.

The chain employs TRBV9 and TRBJ1-2; 7 bases are shared with TRBD1. With V trimmed by 4 bases and J by 3 bases, 9 bases remained unmatched. Germline assignment: CDR1 SGDLS and CDR2 YYNGEE. The CDR3 length is 15 residues. The CDR3 nucleotides are TGTGCCAGCAGCCCTCGGGGAGGGGGCGACTATGGCTACACCTTC. Translation: CASSPRGGGDYGYTF.

The V gene is TRBV5-1, the J gene TRBJ1-1, with unresolved D. Germline values: CDR1 SGHRS, CDR2 YFSETQ. The germline V and J ends were trimmed by 4 bases and 3 bases, with 10 bases remaining between them. The CDR3 runs 13 residues. CDR3 in amino acids: CASSPIGDTEAFF. Here the CDR3 DNA reads TGCGCCAGCAGCCCTATCGGGGACACTGAAGCTTTCTTT.

Concerning this clone: This CDR3 is also generated by other DNA sequences in the sample. The chain links TRBV5-1 to TRBJ2-5; D remains ambiguous. The CDR3 extends over 13 amino acids. The V end lost 4 bases, the J end lost 3 bases, and 10 bases lay between the germline ends. Germline CDR1 reads SGHRS; CDR2 reads YFSETQ. CDR3 in DNA: TGCGCCAGCAGCCGCCAGGCCGAAGAGACCCAGTACTTC. It is translated as CASSRQAEETQYF.

This rearrangement joins TRBV5-6 to TRBJ2-2; 8 nucleotides match TRBD1. This CDR3 has 15 amino acids. The V and J ends lost 4 bases and 8 bases, in that order; junction bases with no gene match: 10. Germline V gene lookup returns CDR1 SGHDT and CDR2 YYEEEE. The CDR3 sequence: CASSPLDREQGELFF. The CDR3 region has the DNA TGTGCCAGCAGCCCCCTGGACAGGGAACAAGGGGAGCTGTTTTTT.

Turning to this clone: Distinct nucleotide sequences in the sample also encode this CDR3. This chain joins TRBV2 and TRBJ1-1; D gene unclear. The CDR3 spans 12 residues. V was clipped by 3 bases and J by 8 bases, with 10 bases between them. Germline CDR1 is SNHLY and CDR2 is FYNNEI. The CDR3 DNA follows: TGTGCCAGCAGTGAGTGGCAGCTCGAAGCTTTCTTT. Its translation: CASSEWQLEAFF.

This clone has just one count. The V call is TRBV2, the J call TRBJ2-1; no firm D call. V was shortened by 5 bases and J by 12 bases, with 14 bases between the two germline ends. Germline V gives CDR1 SNHLY, CDR2 FYNNEI. The CDR3 contains 12 residues. The CDR3 is CASSIRVERQFF. The CDR3 DNA follows: TGTGCCAGCAGTATTAGAGTCGAAAGGCAGTTCTTC.

V usage is TRBV29-1 and J usage is TRBJ1-2; D is ambiguous. The V end was cut by 6 bases, the J end by 5 bases, with 7 bases between. Germline CDR1 reads SQVTM; CDR2 reads ANQGSEA. This CDR3 has 10 amino acids. Here the CDR3 reads CSVELYGYTF. Here the CDR3 DNA reads TGCAGCGTAGAGCTATATGGCTACACCTTC.